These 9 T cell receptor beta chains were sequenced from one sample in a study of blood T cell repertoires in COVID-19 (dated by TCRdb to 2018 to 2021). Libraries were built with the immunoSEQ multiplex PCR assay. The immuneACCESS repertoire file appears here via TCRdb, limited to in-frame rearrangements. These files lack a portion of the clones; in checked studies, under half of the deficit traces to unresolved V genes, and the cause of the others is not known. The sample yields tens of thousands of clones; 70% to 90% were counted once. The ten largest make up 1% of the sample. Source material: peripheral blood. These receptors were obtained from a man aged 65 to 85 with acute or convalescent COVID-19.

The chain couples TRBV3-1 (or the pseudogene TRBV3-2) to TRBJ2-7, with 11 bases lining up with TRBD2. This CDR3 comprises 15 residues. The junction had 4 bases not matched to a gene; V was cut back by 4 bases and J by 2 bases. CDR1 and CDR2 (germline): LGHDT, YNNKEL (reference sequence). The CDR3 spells CASSRGTSGPYEQYF. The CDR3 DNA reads TGTGCCAGCAGCCGAGGGACTAGCGGACCCTACGAGCAGTACTTC.

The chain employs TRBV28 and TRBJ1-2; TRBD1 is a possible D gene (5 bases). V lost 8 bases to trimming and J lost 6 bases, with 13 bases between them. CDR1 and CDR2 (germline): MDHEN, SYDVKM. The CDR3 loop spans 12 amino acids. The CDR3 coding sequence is TGTGCCAGCTCAGTGGCAGGGAATGGCTACACCTTC. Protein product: CASSVAGNGYTF.

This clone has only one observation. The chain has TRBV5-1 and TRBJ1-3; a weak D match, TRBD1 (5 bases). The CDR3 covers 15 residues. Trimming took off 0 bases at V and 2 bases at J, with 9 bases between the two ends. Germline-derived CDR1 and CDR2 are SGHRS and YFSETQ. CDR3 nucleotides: TGCGCCAGCAGCTTGGCGCAGGGAACTGGAAACACCATATATTTT. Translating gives CASSLAQGTGNTIYF.

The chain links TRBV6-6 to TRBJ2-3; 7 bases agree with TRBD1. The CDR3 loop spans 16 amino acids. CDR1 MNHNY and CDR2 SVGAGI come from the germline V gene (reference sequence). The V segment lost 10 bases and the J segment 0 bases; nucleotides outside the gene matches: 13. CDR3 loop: CATGTVTTFSTDTQYF. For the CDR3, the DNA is TGTGCCACCGGGACAGTCACTACCTTTAGCACAGATACGCAGTATTTT.

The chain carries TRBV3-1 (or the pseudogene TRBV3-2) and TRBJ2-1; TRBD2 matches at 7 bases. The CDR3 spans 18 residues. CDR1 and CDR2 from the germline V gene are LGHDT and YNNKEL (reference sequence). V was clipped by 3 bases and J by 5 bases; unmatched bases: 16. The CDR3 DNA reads TGTGCCAGCAGCCACCGGGGGGTTGGGCGGGGTAGAGACAATGAGCAGTTCTTC. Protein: CASSHRGVGRGRDNEQFF.

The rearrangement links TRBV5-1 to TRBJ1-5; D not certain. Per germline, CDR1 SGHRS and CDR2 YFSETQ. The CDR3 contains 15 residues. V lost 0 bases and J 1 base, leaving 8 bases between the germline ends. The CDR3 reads CASSLGTTSNQPQHF. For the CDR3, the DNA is TGCGCCAGCAGCTTGGGGACTACGAGCAATCAGCCCCAGCATTTT.

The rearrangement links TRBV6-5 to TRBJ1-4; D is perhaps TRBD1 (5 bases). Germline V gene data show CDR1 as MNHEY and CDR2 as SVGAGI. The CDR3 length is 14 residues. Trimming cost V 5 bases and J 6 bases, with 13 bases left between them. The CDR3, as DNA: TGTGCCAGCAGTCGTAGGGGTCGGGATGAAAAACTGTTTTTT. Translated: CASSRRGRDEKLFF.

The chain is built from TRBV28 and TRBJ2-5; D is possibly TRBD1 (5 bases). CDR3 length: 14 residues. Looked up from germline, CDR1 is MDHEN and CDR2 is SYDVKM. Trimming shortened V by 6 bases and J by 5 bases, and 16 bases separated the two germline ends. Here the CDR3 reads CASSPNRKRETQYF. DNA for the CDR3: TGTGCCAGCAGCCCGAACAGGAAAAGGGAGACCCAGTACTTC. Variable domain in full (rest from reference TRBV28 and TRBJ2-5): DVKVTQSSRYLVKRTGEKVFLECVQDMDHENMFWYRQDPGLGLRLIYFSYDVKMKEKGDIPEGYSVSREKKERFSLILESASTNQTSMYLCASSPNRKRETQYFGPGTRLLVL.

CDR3 residues: CASSILPGNGYTF. CDR3 nucleotides: TGTGCCAGCAGCATACTTCCAGGGAATGGCTACACCTTC. The chain combines TRBV14 with TRBJ1-2; tentatively, D is TRBD1 (5 bases). The CDR3 runs 13 residues. Germline V gives CDR1 SGHDN, CDR2 FVKESK. The ends were cut back, 5 bases at V and 6 bases at J, with 13 bases in the middle.